A selection of T cell receptor beta chains follows, all from one sample in a study of T-cell reconstitution after alpha-beta-depleted transplantation in children. Using its own MiXCR run on the PCR reads, TCRdb lists one record per CDR3 protein. The sample holds around 93,000 distinct CDR3 sequences, roughly 7.7% seen once. The sample in question was PBMCs from the stem cell graft donor, obtained from the stem cell graft. The receptor set was obtained from a human donor who donated a stem cell graft to a child with congenital amegakaryocytic thrombocytopenia. CDR3s include the opening cysteine and the closing phenylalanine or tryptophan. The D gene is left open where the match is weak. Size values are once, few and many counts, or a class for expanded clones, and some rows have none.

V gene	J gene	D gene	clone size	CDR3 protein	CDR3 DNA
TRBV20-1	TRBJ2-2	-	-	CSARGGGSKTGELFF	TGCAGTGCTAGGGGGGGCGGGAGCAAAACCGGGGAGCTGTTTTTT
TRBV15	TRBJ2-7	TRBD2	few	CATSRGGRANEQYF	TGTGCCACCAGCCGCGGGGGACGGGCGAACGAGCAGTACTTC
TRBV20-1	TRBJ2-7	TRBD2	many	CSASLTRTSGYEQYF	TGCAGTGCTAGCCTGACACGGACTAGCGGATACGAGCAGTACTTC
TRBV20-1	TRBJ2-5	-	-	CSAGESLTGLWRETQYF	TGCAGTGCCGGAGAGTCCCTTACGGGACTTTGGAGAGAGACCCAGTACTTC
TRBV7-9	TRBJ2-1	-	many	CASSPRQAYNEQFF	TGTGCCAGCAGCCCCCGACAGGCGTACAATGAGCAGTTCTTC
TRBV5-1	TRBJ2-5	-	many	CASSSPTPPWTQYF	TGCGCCAGCAGCTCGCCTACCCCCCCATGGACCCAGTACTTC
TRBV6-2/TRBV6-3	TRBJ1-2	-	-	CASSSSYGYTF	-
TRBV7-6	TRBJ2-3	TRBD1	few	CASSPGTGIITDTQYF	TGTGCCAGCAGTCCCGGGACAGGGATCATCACAGATACGCAGTATTTT
TRBV5-1	TRBJ2-5	TRBD1	-	CASRVGTAETQYF	TGCGCCAGCAGAGTGGGGACAGCAGAGACCCAGTACTTC
TRBV12-3/TRBV12-4	TRBJ2-1	-	many	CASSDDPGEQFF	TGTGCCAGCAGTGATGACCCGGGGGAGCAGTTCTTC
TRBV20-1	TRBJ1-6	-	many	CSASLGKENSPLHF	TGCAGTGCTAGTCTGGGGAAGGAGAATTCACCCCTCCACTTT
TRBV7-8	TRBJ1-4	-	many	CASSLGIQEKLFF	TGTGCCAGCAGCTTAGGAATTCAAGAAAAACTGTTTTTT
TRBV20-1	TRBJ2-1	-	-	CSARARAGHEQFF	TGCAGTGCTAGGGCTCGGGCGGGCCATGAGCAGTTCTTC
TRBV10-3	TRBJ2-7	TRBD1	many	CAISVGQGEAEQYF	TGTGCCATCAGTGTCGGACAGGGGGAGGCCGAGCAGTACTTC
TRBV24-1	TRBJ2-3	-	many	CATSDPNRDSSFTDTQYF	TGTGCCACCAGTGACCCAAACAGGGATTCTTCCTTCACAGATACGCAGTATTTT
TRBV4-2	TRBJ2-1	-	many	CASSSRYSSWFF	TGTGCCAGCAGCTCCCGGTATAGCTCGTGGTTCTTC
TRBV29-1	TRBJ2-3	TRBD1	-	CSVAIRDSKDTQYF	TGCAGCGTTGCAATCCGGGACAGCAAAGATACGCAGTATTTT
TRBV12-3/TRBV12-4	TRBJ2-4	-	many	CASSLGMHGIQYF	TGTGCCAGCAGTTTGGGCATGCACGGCATTCAGTACTTC